This T cell receptor (beta chain) comes out of a study of control samples from healthy donors and cancer patients. The CDR3 contains 16 residues. Clones were sequenced by immunoSEQ multiplex PCR, and TCRdb holds only the in-frame ones, with some missing. The sample consists of approximately 140,000 clones, roughly 93% of them appearing once. The receptor's source is a man between 18 and 29 years old in good health. The chain is built from TRBV7-5 and TRBJ1-5. TRBV7-5 is designated a pseudogene. The sequenced material came from blood. The CDR3 DNA follows: TGTGCCAGAAGCCCCCGTCCTTCGAGGGTCAATCAGCCCCAGCATTTT. It specifies CARSPRPSRVNQPQHF.